Presented here are 18 T cell receptor beta chains from one specimen sequenced in a study of blood T cell repertoires in COVID-19. Data came from immunoSEQ multiplex PCR; TCRdb stores just in-frame clones and leaves some out. This sample has 140,000 to 150,000 clones; more than 75% occur once, and the top ten carry 1.2%. Specimen: PBMCs or T cells enriched from blood (not recorded which). The receptors stem from a woman in her 30s with acute COVID-19.

The chain has TRBV11-2 and TRBJ2-5, with a tentative D call TRBD2 (5 bases). V lost 5 bases and J lost 4, with 11 bases in between. The CDR3 consists of 13 residues. CDR1 and CDR2 (germline): SGHAT, FQNNGV. CDR3 DNA sequence: TGTGCCAGCAGCCCAGTGGCGGGAGAGACCCAGTACTTC. Protein: CASSPVAGETQYF.

The chain joins TRBV29-1 to TRBJ2-1; 7 bases line up with TRBD2. Germline lookup yields CDR1 SQVTM and CDR2 ANQGSEA. V trimming: 7 bases; J trimming: 8 bases; junction bases outside the gene matches: 8. The CDR3 contains 12 residues. CDR3 loop: CSAASGGYEQFF. CDR3 DNA: TGCAGCGCCGCTAGCGGTGGGTATGAGCAGTTCTTC.

CDR3 nucleotides: TGTGCCAGCAGTTTATCAATGCCGACAGGGGGCCTCTCCTATGGCTACACCTTC. Translating it yields CASSLSMPTGGLSYGYTF. This chain joins TRBV27 and TRBJ1-2, with 10 bases identical to TRBD1. Germline V lookup: CDR1 MNHEY, CDR2 SMNVEV (reference sequence). V was clipped by 0 bases and J by 4 bases; unmatched bases: 11. The CDR3 is 18 amino acids.

The genes are TRBV9 and TRBJ2-1; a possible D gene is TRBD2 (5 bases). V dropped 0 bases and J dropped 7 bases, with 14 bases sitting between them. CDR1 and CDR2 (germline): SGDLS, YYNGEE. The CDR3 runs 15 residues. CDR3: CASSVAERSSNEQFF. The CDR3 coding sequence is TGTGCCAGCAGCGTAGCTGAGCGGAGCTCGAATGAGCAGTTCTTC.

J is TRBJ2-5 and V is TRBV7-2; 8 positions agree with TRBD1. With V trimmed by 0 bases and J by 5 bases, 5 bases remained unmatched. CDR3 length: 15 amino acids. Germline CDR1 and CDR2: SGHTA and FQGNSA. CDR3 residues: CASSLADRGVETQYF. DNA of the CDR3: TGTGCCAGCAGCTTAGCAGACAGGGGTGTGGAGACCCAGTACTTC.

The chain has TRBV10-3 and TRBJ1-4, with 8 bases fitting TRBD1. Germline V gives CDR1 ENHRY, CDR2 SYGVKD. The CDR3 is made up of 17 amino acids. Trimming at V came to 5 bases and at J to 7 bases, leaving 15 bases not matched to a gene. CDR3 nucleotides: TGTGCCATCAGTCCTTTACATAAGGACAGGGTGGGTGAAAAACTGTTTTTT. It specifies CAISPLHKDRVGEKLFF.

The rearrangement joins TRBV6-4 to TRBJ1-5; unclear D gene. V gave up 5 bases and J gave up 0 bases, with 5 bases separating them. CDR3 size: 13 residues. The germline V gene encodes CDR1 MRHNA and CDR2 SNTAGT. The chain's CDR3 is CASSTDSNQPQHF. DNA of the CDR3: TGTGCCAGCAGTACAGATAGCAATCAGCCCCAGCATTTT.

The chain carries TRBV9 and TRBJ1-1; the D is unclear. This CDR3 spans 14 amino acids. Germline lookup yields CDR1 SGDLS and CDR2 YYNGEE. Deletions cut 1 base from V and 0 bases from J, with 7 bases between. The CDR3 nucleotides read TGTGCCAGCAGCGTAAACACCATGAACACTGAAGCTTTCTTT. As protein: CASSVNTMNTEAFF.

The chain uses TRBV29-1 and TRBJ1-5; 7 bases are shared with TRBD1. V lost 5 bases and J lost 4; bases outside the gene matches: 5. Per germline, CDR1 SQVTM and CDR2 ANQGSEA. The CDR3 spans 13 residues. CDR3 sequence reads: CSVRGPGNQPQHF. CDR3 sequence (DNA): TGCAGCGTTAGGGGGCCAGGGAATCAGCCCCAGCATTTT.

V gene TRBV28 combines with J gene TRBJ2-5, with D possibly TRBD1 on 5 matching bases. The ends were cut back, 4 bases at V and 4 bases at J, with 22 bases in the middle. Germline V lookup: CDR1 MDHEN, CDR2 SYDVKM. There are 17 residues in the CDR3. The chain's CDR3 is CASSSESTTASPETQYF. CDR3 DNA sequence: TGTGCCAGCAGTTCCGAATCCACGACAGCTTCCCCAGAGACCCAGTACTTC.

The chain uses TRBV6-2 or TRBV6-3 and TRBJ2-1; TRBD2 matches 16 bases. Trimming took 6 bases from V and 4 from J; bases not matched to a gene: 6. CDR1 is MNHEY, CDR2 SVGEGT, per germline. This CDR3 is 17 amino acids long. In DNA, the CDR3 is TGTGCCAGCAGCGACGGGACTAGCGGGAGGGTTTACAATGAGCAGTTCTTC. Translation: CASSDGTSGRVYNEQFF.

The genes are TRBV9 and TRBJ1-5; 10 bases line up with TRBD1. J was trimmed by 6 bases and V by 4 bases; bases with no gene match: 10. The CDR3 runs 16 residues. Germline-derived CDR1 and CDR2 are SGDLS and YYNGEE. In nucleotides, the CDR3 is TGTGCCAGCAGCACACCGGGACAGGGGCAGGGTCAGCCCCAGCATTTT. Translating gives CASSTPGQGQGQPQHF.

The chain links TRBV5-6 to TRBJ1-1, with D possibly being TRBD1 (5 bases). Germline-derived CDR1 and CDR2 are SGHDT and YYEEEE. Trimming stripped 3 bases from V and 4 bases from J, with 16 bases between. The CDR3 runs to 15 residues. CDR3 coding DNA: TGTGCCAGCAGCTCCCAAGACAGCCCGGGCACTGAAGCTTTCTTT. Translating it yields CASSSQDSPGTEAFF.

The V gene is TRBV28, the J gene TRBJ1-5, with D possibly matching TRBD1 (5 bases). The CDR3 is made up of 14 amino acids. The V end was cut by 6 bases, the J end by 3 bases, with 12 bases between. Germline CDR1 is MDHEN and CDR2 is SYDVKM. Here the CDR3 reads CASRRQGTNQPQHF. As DNA, the CDR3 is TGTGCCAGCAGAAGGCAGGGCACCAATCAGCCCCAGCATTTT.

V gene TRBV19 combines with J gene TRBJ2-1, with TRBD2 matching over 10 bases. Trimming took 7 bases from V and 9 from J; bases not matched to a gene: 12. Germline CDR1 and CDR2: LNHDA and SQIVND (reference sequence). The CDR3 has 15 residues. The CDR3 spells CASTLGMGLASEQFF. CDR3 DNA: TGTGCCAGTACCCTAGGTATGGGACTAGCGTCTGAGCAGTTCTTC.

The gene calls are TRBV27 and TRBJ1-2; 7 bases agree with TRBD1. This CDR3 is built from 13 residues. CDR1 and CDR2 (germline): MNHEY, SMNVEV (reference sequence). Unmatched junction bases numbered 5, after V lost 5 bases and J lost 5 bases. The DNA for the CDR3 is TGTGCCAGCAGTCCGACAGGGTTATATGGCTACACCTTC. Protein product: CASSPTGLYGYTF.

The genes are TRBV29-1 and TRBJ2-3, with 11 bases identical to TRBD1. Germline V gene lookup returns CDR1 SQVTM and CDR2 ANQGSEA. With V trimmed by 4 bases and J by 4 bases, 4 bases remained unmatched. The CDR3 loop spans 14 amino acids. CDR3 coding DNA: TGCAGCGTTGCCCCGGGACAGGGGGCAGATACGCAGTATTTT. Its protein is CSVAPGQGADTQYF.

The CDR3 DNA sequence: TGTGCCAGTCTAGGACTAGCGGATCCTTGGGGCTCCTACGAGCAGTACTTC. Its protein product is CASLGLADPWGSYEQYF. The rearrangement links TRBV28 to TRBJ2-7; 10 bases are a match to TRBD2. V lost 9 bases to trimming and J lost 0 bases; unmatched junction nucleotides: 14. This CDR3 has 17 residues. Germline assignment: CDR1 MDHEN and CDR2 SYDVKM.